This T cell receptor (beta chain) is drawn from a study of CD8+ T cells in alopecia areata. Findings and caveats of the study: Across lesional scalp, and particularly alopecia totalis/universalis, clonality surpassed that of normal scalp. The study also sequences resident alphabeta T cells of normal skin in scalp samples. Patients displayed less clarity in TCR sharing than mice, a finding possibly related to HLA.

This clone appeared a few times. Its target is unknown. Extracted from the samples, RNA was reverse transcribed into cDNA to serve as the sequencing template. Some clones are missing from TCRdb's copy, which holds only in-frame ones; the method was immunoSEQ multiplex PCR. The data hold approximately 89,000 clones, with roughly 50% observed a single time. Trimming removed 3 bases from V and 5 bases from J; junction bases left unmatched: 3. Germline V CDR1 and CDR2: MDHEN, SYDVKM. The CDR3 covers 14 residues. PBMCs provided sorted CD4+ and CD8+ T cells. This chain uses TRBV28 with TRBJ2-1; 8 nucleotides align to TRBD1. The sequence came from a human donor with alopecia areata. The sample taken for sequencing was NKG2D-high CD8+ T cells sorted from blood. The CDR3 here is CASSLDRENNEQFF. In nucleotides, the CDR3 is TGTGCCAGCAGTTTGGACAGGGAGAACAATGAGCAGTTCTTC.